This T cell receptor beta chain stems from a study of cytomegalovirus exposure and HLA in healthy donors. Germline CDR1 is LNHDA and CDR2 is SQIVND (reference sequence). With 6 bases clipped from V and 9 bases from J, the junction kept 10 bases outside the gene matches. The CDR3 runs 13 residues. The PCR used 60 Vbeta and 13 Jbeta primers. The repertoire was sequenced with immunoSEQ multiplex PCR; TCRdb's copy has only in-frame clones and lacks some. The repertoire includes about 110,000 clones, around 72% of them detected once, and about 2.2% sits in the top ten. The chain employs TRBV19 and TRBJ2-7; 8 bases line up with TRBD2. The sequence was obtained from a man younger than 45 in good health and CMV-seronegative. Source material: PBMCs. This CDR3 is CASSSSGSSGQYF. CDR3 in DNA: TGTGCCAGTAGCTCCAGCGGGAGTTCAGGGCAGTACTTC.